This T cell receptor (beta chain) stems from a study of T cells in Graves' hyperthyroidism and ophthalmopathy. Amplified TCR beta CDR3 regions derived from RNA transcripts. TCR CDR3 regions were first amplified by RT-PCR with HTBI primers. TCRdb reanalysed the multiplex PCR reads using MiXCR and keeps one entry per CDR3 protein. The sample yields a few hundred thousand distinct CDR3 sequences, 15% to 19% seen once. CDR1 is MDHEN, CDR2 SYDVKM, per germline. Germline trimming cut 6 bases from V and 14 bases from J; bases unmatched to any gene: 15. The length of the CDR3 is 13 residues. Source material: blood. V is TRBV28 and J is TRBJ1-2; the match to TRBD1 covers 7 bases. The sequence was collected from a woman under 30 with Graves' hyperthyroidism. CDR3 region: CASSRQGVEGRTF. The CDR3 nucleotides read TGTGCCAGCAGCCGACAGGGTGTCGAAGGCAGGACCTTC.